The 18 T cell receptor beta chains presented below share a single source sample, sequenced in a study of vaccination and CD4 T cells after COVID-19. Cultured CD4+ T-cell DNA underwent Oncomine TCR Beta short-read sequencing. TCRdb reanalysed the PCR reads using MiXCR and keeps one entry per CDR3 protein. Of under 15,000 distinct CDR3 sequences in the sample, 62% were seen once. Documented treatment: approximately nine-day PBMC culture with coronavirus spike peptide pools or control peptides (ViraFEST assay). No antigen has been assigned to these receptors. Sequencing input: CD4+ T cells from blood, cultured in vitro. The receptor source for this set is a human donor who had recovered from COVID-19.

The rearrangement links TRBV7-2 to TRBJ2-5; D may be TRBD2 (6 bases). Trimming removed 2 bases from V and 5 bases from J, with 15 bases in between. The CDR3 is 15 amino acids. Germline CDR1 SGHTA, CDR2 FQGNSA. This chain's CDR3 is CASSLNSGAGETQYF. The DNA for the CDR3 is TGTGCCAGCAGCTTAAATAGCGGAGCTGGGGAGACCCAGTACTTC.

This clonotype has a handful of counts. J is TRBJ1-2 and V is TRBV15; perhaps TRBD1 as D (5 bases). Germline V CDR1 and CDR2: LNHNV, YYDKDF (reference sequence). The CDR3 totals 13 residues. Trimming removed 5 bases at V and 6 bases at J, with 13 bases between. The CDR3 protein is CATSVLTGDGYTF. The CDR3 DNA is TGTGCCACCAGCGTTCTTACGGGGGATGGCTACACCTTC.

The chain is built from TRBV28 and TRBJ2-3, with D perhaps matching TRBD2 (6 bases). Germline V gives CDR1 MDHEN, CDR2 SYDVKM. V lost 4 bases to trimming and J lost 6 bases, with 23 bases between them. CDR3 length equals 17 residues. CDR3 DNA: TGTGCCAGCAGTTCCCGACGAGCCAGGGAGGTGTTTGATACGCAGTATTTT. Its protein product is CASSSRRAREVFDTQYF.

The rearrangement links TRBV5-4 to TRBJ2-3; TRBD2 aligns across 14 bases. The V gene end was trimmed by 3 bases and the J gene end by 2 bases; junction bases not matched to a gene: 5. The germline gives CDR1 SGHNT, CDR2 YYREEE (reference sequence). The CDR3 loop spans 17 amino acids. The CDR3 DNA sequence: TGTGCCAGCAGCTCCTGGACTAGCGGGAGGACCACAGATACGCAGTATTTT. Translated: CASSSWTSGRTTDTQYF.

The table lists this clonotype with a few counts. The rearrangement joins TRBV5-4 to TRBJ1-1, with 7 bases identical to TRBD1. The CDR3 covers 14 residues. J was trimmed by 1 base and V by 8 bases; bases with no gene match: 8. Germline V CDR1 and CDR2: SGHNT, YYREEE (reference sequence). In DNA form, the CDR3 reads TGTGCCAGTGCGATGGACAGGAGGAACACTGAAGCTTTCTTT. Amino acid sequence: CASAMDRRNTEAFF.

The genes are TRBV7-8 and TRBJ2-3, with 12 bases identical to TRBD2. Germline CDR1 SGHVS, CDR2 FQNEAQ. This CDR3 is built from 16 residues. Trimming removed 6 bases from V and 1 base from J; junction bases left unmatched: 5. CDR3: CASSQRLAGGTDTQYF. The CDR3 DNA reads as TGTGCCAGCAGTCAGAGACTAGCGGGGGGCACAGATACGCAGTATTTT. Based on the CDR3 plus reference TRBV7-8 and TRBJ2-3, the full variable domain is GAGVSQSPRYKVAKRGQDVALRCDPISGHVSLFWYQQALGQGPEFLTYFQNEAQLDKSGLPSDRFFAERPEGSVSTLKIQRTQQEDSAVYLCASSQRLAGGTDTQYFGPGTRLTVL.

The chain recombines TRBV28 with TRBJ2-3, with 7 bases that match TRBD2. The CDR3 has 15 residues. J was trimmed by 5 bases and V by 5 bases; bases with no gene match: 10. Germline CDR1 is MDHEN and CDR2 is SYDVKM. CDR3 sequence (DNA): TGTGCCAGCAGTCCCGGACTAGGTGGGGGAGATACGCAGTATTTT. Its protein is CASSPGLGGGDTQYF.

V is TRBV20-1 and J is TRBJ2-2; D possibly corresponds to TRBD2 (5 bases). CDR3 size: 15 residues. V was clipped by 6 bases and J by 8 bases, with 22 bases between them. Germline V gives CDR1 DFQATT, CDR2 SNEGSKA (reference sequence). The CDR3 nucleotides read TGCAGTGCCAAAAGAGGGCATCCAGAGGTTGGGGAGCTGTTTTTT. Protein: CSAKRGHPEVGELFF.

The chain recombines TRBV20-1 with TRBJ2-1; D not resolved. Germline V gene lookup returns CDR1 DFQATT and CDR2 SNEGSKA (reference sequence). V lost 3 bases to trimming and J lost 5 bases, with 5 bases between them. CDR3 length: 11 residues. The CDR3 reads CSASADNEQFF. CDR3 in DNA: TGCAGTGCTAGTGCAGACAATGAGCAGTTCTTC.

This clonotype was found a few times. The J gene is TRBJ2-5, the V gene TRBV20-1; D unclear. Germline CDR1 is DFQATT and CDR2 is SNEGSKA (reference sequence). V was cut by 5 bases and J by 1 base, with 8 bases left in between. The CDR3 is 12 amino acids. The CDR3 DNA reads as TGCAGTGCTGATCCAGGCCAAGAGACCCAGTACTTC. This encodes CSADPGQETQYF.

V and J are TRBV20-1 and TRBJ2-5, with D maybe TRBD1 (6 bases). CDR1 is DFQATT and CDR2 is SNEGSKA in the germline V gene (reference sequence). The ends were cut back, 6 bases at V and 0 bases at J, with 14 bases in the middle. CDR3 length equals 14 residues. The CDR3 region is CSATPTGDQETQYF. CDR3 DNA: TGCAGTGCCACACCGACAGGTGACCAAGAGACCCAGTACTTC.

This clonotype is classed as medium-sized. The chain uses TRBV18 and TRBJ2-7, with 14 bases lining up with TRBD2. Germline V lookup: CDR1 KGHSH, CDR2 LQKENI. The CDR3 runs to 19 residues. The ends lost 3 bases at V and 1 base at J; junction bases unmatched: 11. The CDR3 DNA reads TGTGCCAGCTCACCTTCCCCGGGGACTAGCGGGAGCACATCCTACGAGCAGTACTTC. This sequence encodes CASSPSPGTSGSTSYEQYF.

The CDR3 nucleotides read TGTGCCAGCAGTCAAGTCGGGGGTCCACCACCCCTCCACTTT. Its protein is CASSQVGGPPPLHF. The rearrangement uses TRBV12-3 or TRBV12-4 and TRBJ1-6, with D perhaps matching TRBD1 (5 bases). Trimming cost V 5 bases and J 11 bases, with 16 bases left between them. This CDR3 spans 14 amino acids.

The CDR3 spells CASSLGDPGNTIYF. CDR3 nucleotides: TGTGCCAGCAGTTTGGGGGACCCTGGAAACACCATATATTTT. This chain connects TRBV28 to TRBJ1-3; the D gene is possibly TRBD1 (5 bases). V shed 3 bases and J shed 2 bases, with 8 bases lying between them. Germline V gene lookup returns CDR1 MDHEN and CDR2 SYDVKM. This CDR3 comprises 14 residues.

There are a few counts of this clonotype. J is TRBJ1-6 and V is TRBV20-1; D may be TRBD1 (5 bases). V lost 6 bases, J lost 8 bases, and 14 bases lay in between. Per the germline V gene, CDR1 is DFQATT and CDR2 is SNEGSKA (reference sequence). The CDR3 contains 13 residues. CDR3 sequence reads: CSAEGRGYSPLHF. The CDR3 DNA follows: TGCAGTGCCGAGGGGAGGGGTTATTCACCCCTCCACTTT.

This clonotype has just one count. The junction and the germline gene differ at one end; a read error may be behind it. This chain connects TRBV4-3 to TRBJ2-2; D call uncertain. The V gene's germline CDR1 is LGHNA and CDR2 YSLEER. The CDR3 is made up of 14 amino acids. The CDR3 here is CAGSQDPNTGELFF. In nucleotides, the CDR3 is TGCGCCGGCAGCCAAGATCCGAACACCGGGGAGCTGTTTTTT.

The rearrangement uses TRBV18 and TRBJ2-4, with D tentatively TRBD1 (6 bases). Germline CDR1 reads KGHSH; CDR2 reads LQKENI. The CDR3 has 13 residues. V lost 6 bases to trimming and J lost 5 bases, with 11 bases between them. The DNA for the CDR3 is TGTGCCAGCTCCCAGGGGATCCAAAACATTCAGTACTTC. The encoded protein is CASSQGIQNIQYF.

This clonotype was counted a single time. The V gene is TRBV19, the J gene TRBJ1-4, with 7 positions matching TRBD1. The CDR3 totals 13 residues. V lost 7 bases and J lost 7; bases outside the gene matches: 6. Per the germline V gene, CDR1 is LNHDA and CDR2 is SQIVND (reference sequence). CDR3 coding DNA: TGTGCCAGTACCGGGACAGATCTTGAAAAACTGTTTTTT. Translating it yields CASTGTDLEKLFF.